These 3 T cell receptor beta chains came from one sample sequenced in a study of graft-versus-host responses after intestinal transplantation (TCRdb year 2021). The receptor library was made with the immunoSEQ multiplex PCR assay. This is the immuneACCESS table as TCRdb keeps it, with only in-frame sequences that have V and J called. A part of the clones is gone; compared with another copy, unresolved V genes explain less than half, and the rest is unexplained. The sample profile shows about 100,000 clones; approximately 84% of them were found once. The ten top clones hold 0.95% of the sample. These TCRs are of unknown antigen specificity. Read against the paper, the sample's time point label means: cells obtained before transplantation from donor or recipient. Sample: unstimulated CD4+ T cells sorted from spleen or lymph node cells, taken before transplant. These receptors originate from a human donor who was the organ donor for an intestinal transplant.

In DNA form, the CDR3 reads TGCGCCAGCAGTGAGTCGGGGAACTATGGCTACACCTTC. It specifies CASSESGNYGYTF. This chain links TRBV10-1 with TRBJ1-2; D unresolved. CDR3 length equals 13 residues. Germline values: CDR1 WNHNN, CDR2 SYGVQD (reference sequence). The V end lost 0 bases, the J end lost 2 bases, and 4 bases lay between the germline ends.

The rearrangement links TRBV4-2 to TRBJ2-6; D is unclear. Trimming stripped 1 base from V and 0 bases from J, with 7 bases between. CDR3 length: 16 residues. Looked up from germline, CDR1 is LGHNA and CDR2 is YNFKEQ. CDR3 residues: CASSQVGGSGANVLTF. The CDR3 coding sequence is TGTGCCAGCAGCCAAGTCGGCGGCTCTGGGGCCAACGTCCTGACTTTC.

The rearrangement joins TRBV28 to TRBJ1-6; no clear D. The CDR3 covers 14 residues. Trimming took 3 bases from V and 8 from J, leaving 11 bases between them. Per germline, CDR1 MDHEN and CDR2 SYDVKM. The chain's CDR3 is CASSFLEDHSPLHF. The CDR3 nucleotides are TGTGCCAGCAGTTTTTTAGAGGACCATTCACCCCTCCACTTT.